Listed below are T cell receptor beta chains from one sample, sequenced in a study of blood T cell repertoires in COVID-19. Sequencing was performed with immunoSEQ multiplex PCR; in TCRdb, only in-frame clones are kept and a portion is missing. The data contain 130,000 to 150,000 clones, 88% of them singletons. Material: peripheral blood. All receptors come from a man aged 65 to 85 with acute or convalescent COVID-19. The CDR3 runs from the conserved cysteine through the conserved F or W. D genes are given only for firm matches. Expanded clones get a size class; other rows say once, few or many, or leave the size out.

clone size,J gene,V gene,D gene,CDR3 protein,CDR3 DNA
-,TRBJ2-2,TRBV5-1,-,CASSLAGVHWGLDTGELFF,TGCGCCAGCAGCTTGGCCGGGGTCCATTGGGGGCTTGACACCGGGGAGCTGTTTTTT
once,TRBJ2-1,TRBV7-9,-,CASSTIPNEQFF,TGTGCCAGCAGCACAATACCTAATGAGCAGTTCTTC
-,TRBJ2-3,TRBV10-3,-,CAISLDSTTDTQYF,TGTGCCATCAGCCTGGACAGCACCACAGATACGCAGTATTTT
once,TRBJ1-1,TRBV2,-,CASSDDRFTEAFF,TGTGCCAGCAGTGATGACAGATTCACTGAAGCTTTCTTT
-,TRBJ2-1,TRBV28,TRBD2,CASGSGTSTYNEQFF,TGTGCCAGCGGGTCCGGGACTAGCACCTACAATGAGCAGTTCTTC
-,TRBJ2-1,TRBV7-6,-,CASSSMPGNEQFF,TGTGCCAGCAGCTCAATGCCAGGGAATGAGCAGTTCTTC
-,TRBJ2-5,TRBV7-9,-,CASSDRNQETQYF,TGTGCCAGCAGCGACAGGAACCAAGAGACCCAGTACTTC
-,TRBJ1-3,TRBV5-1,-,CASSRGSGNTIYF,TGCGCCAGCAGCAGAGGCTCTGGAAACACCATATATTTT
once,TRBJ2-3,TRBV24-1,-,CATSNGGRVASDTQYF,TGTGCCACCAGTAATGGAGGGAGAGTGGCTTCAGATACGCAGTATTTT
few,TRBJ1-2,TRBV29-1,-,CISYGGDGYTF,TGCATCTCTTACGGAGGGGATGGCTACACCTTC
-,TRBJ1-6,TRBV5-6,TRBD1,CASRLGQGRSGSPLHF,TGTGCCAGCCGTTTGGGACAGGGGAGAAGTGGTTCACCCCTCCACTTT
-,TRBJ1-1,TRBV6-5,-,CASSYGRRNTEAFF,TGTGCCAGCAGTTATGGGCGAAGAAACACTGAAGCTTTCTTT
-,TRBJ2-3,TRBV18,-,CASSQSSGDTQYF,TGTGCCAGCTCACAGTCATCAGGGGATACGCAGTATTTT
-,TRBJ2-2,TRBV28,TRBD1,CASSPYGQGATGELFF,TGTGCCAGCAGTCCCTACGGACAGGGGGCGACCGGGGAGCTGTTTTTT
few,TRBJ1-5,TRBV20-1,-,CSASLGGFGNQPQHF,TGCAGTGCTAGTTTGGGAGGGTTTGGCAATCAGCCCCAGCATTTT
-,TRBJ1-3,TRBV9,-,CASSVSHSFSGNTIYF,TGTGCCAGCAGCGTAAGCCACAGCTTCTCTGGAAACACCATATATTTT
once,TRBJ1-3,TRBV15,-,CATSRDQVSGNTIYF,TGTGCCACCAGCAGAGATCAGGTCTCTGGAAACACCATATATTTT
-,TRBJ2-7,TRBV28,-,CASVWARGASYEQYF,TGTGCCAGCGTGTGGGCACGTGGGGCGTCCTACGAGCAGTACTTC
-,TRBJ1-1,TRBV7-3,-,CASSATGSRNTEAFF,TGTGCCAGCAGCGCGACAGGTTCCCGAAACACTGAAGCTTTCTTT
-,TRBJ2-1,TRBV21-1,-,CASSKVPSVDNEQFF,TGTGCCAGCAGCAAAGTACCTAGCGTAGACAATGAGCAGTTCTTC
-,TRBJ2-7,TRBV28,-,CASSTRPGGHYEQYF,TGTGCCAGCAGTACTCGTCCAGGGGGGCACTACGAGCAGTACTTC
-,TRBJ1-1,TRBV5-4,-,CASSQEISNTEAFF,TGTGCCAGCAGCCAGGAAATCAGTAACACTGAAGCTTTCTTT
-,TRBJ1-4,TRBV6-5,TRBD1,CASSLPGQGNEKLFF,TGTGCCAGCAGTCTCCCGGGACAGGGGAATGAAAAACTGTTTTTT
-,TRBJ1-1,TRBV29-1,-,CSVRTTGSHTEAFF,TGCAGCGTTCGAACGACAGGATCTCACACTGAAGCTTTCTTT
-,TRBJ1-1,TRBV10-3,-,CASVRGGGNTEAFF,TGTGCCAGCGTGCGGGGAGGGGGAAACACTGAAGCTTTCTTT
-,TRBJ2-1,TRBV24-1,TRBD2,CATSDLGTSDIDEQFF,TGTGCCACCAGTGATTTAGGGACTAGCGATATCGATGAGCAGTTCTTC
few,TRBJ1-6,TRBV30,TRBD1,CAWSSGPTGFSPLHF,TGTGCCTGGAGTTCGGGGCCGACAGGGTTTTCACCCCTCCACTTT
-,TRBJ1-3,TRBV18,-,CASSPSLQGAGNTIYF,TGTGCCAGCTCACCAAGCTTACAGGGCGCAGGAAACACCATATATTTT
-,TRBJ2-2,TRBV5-5,TRBD2,CASSLQAGDNTGELFF,TGTGCCAGCAGCTTGCAAGCGGGAGATAACACCGGGGAGCTGTTTTTT
-,TRBJ2-4,TRBV2,-,CASSEVGAPRAAKNIQYF,TGTGCCAGCAGTGAAGTTGGTGCCCCCAGGGCGGCCAAAAACATTCAGTACTTC
-,TRBJ1-2,TRBV15,-,CATSRDHPAGIHGYTF,TGTGCCACCAGCAGAGATCACCCGGCAGGGATACATGGCTACACCTTC
-,TRBJ2-6,TRBV24-1,-,CATASGANVLTF,TGTGCCACCGCGTCTGGGGCCAACGTCCTGACTTTC
-,TRBJ1-5,TRBV18,-,CASSLTGENQPQHF,TGTGCCAGCTCCTTAACGGGGGAAAATCAGCCCCAGCATTTT
-,TRBJ2-5,TRBV3-1/TRBV3-2,-,CASSQLTGRETQYF,TGTGCCAGCAGCCAACTGACAGGGAGGGAGACCCAGTACTTC
-,TRBJ1-4,TRBV19,-,CASGSGSTNEKLFF,TGTGCCAGTGGGTCAGGGTCAACTAATGAAAAACTGTTTTTT
-,TRBJ2-2,TRBV19,TRBD2,CASSMGRRRETTGELFF,TGTGCCAGTAGTATGGGGCGAAGGCGGGAGACCACCGGGGAGCTGTTTTTT
-,TRBJ2-5,TRBV7-8,TRBD2,CASSFFPPLAGGSRETQYF,TGTGCCAGCAGCTTTTTCCCCCCACTAGCGGGGGGTTCACGGGAGACCCAGTACTTC
-,TRBJ2-2,TRBV29-1,-,CSVVGQHTGELFF,TGCAGCGTTGTCGGACAGCACACCGGGGAGCTGTTTTTT
-,TRBJ1-4,TRBV5-5,-,CASTRQGGEKLFF,TGTGCCAGCACCCGCCAGGGCGGTGAAAAACTGTTTTTT
once,TRBJ1-1,TRBV19,-,CASSRREAGRSEAFF,TGTGCCAGTAGCCGACGGGAAGCGGGGCGTAGCGAAGCTTTCTTT
-,TRBJ1-2,TRBV28,-,CASSLDTSNYGYTF,TGTGCCAGCAGCTTGGACACTTCTAACTATGGCTACACCTTC
-,TRBJ1-1,TRBV5-1,TRBD1,CASSSLTGKNTEAFF,TGCGCCAGCAGCTCCTTGACAGGGAAGAACACTGAAGCTTTCTTT
-,TRBJ2-5,TRBV4-1,TRBD1,CASSQVTGALGRETQYF,TGCGCCAGCAGCCAAGTGACAGGGGCCCTTGGCCGAGAGACCCAGTACTTC
-,TRBJ2-3,TRBV25-1,-,CASSNSGPTDTQYF,TGTGCCAGCTCCAACAGCGGACCCACAGATACGCAGTATTTT
-,TRBJ2-3,TRBV7-8,TRBD2,CASSLRGRATDTQYF,TGTGCCAGCAGCCTCCGCGGGAGAGCCACAGATACGCAGTATTTT
-,TRBJ1-2,TRBV6-1,-,CASSEESNYGYTF,TGTGCCAGCAGTGAGGAGTCTAACTATGGCTACACCTTC
-,TRBJ2-1,TRBV28,TRBD1,CASSLDRVINEQFF,TGTGCCAGCAGTCTTGACAGGGTCATTAATGAGCAGTTCTTC
-,TRBJ1-2,TRBV10-1,-,CASSDRRSFYGYTF,TGCGCCAGCAGTGATCGACGGAGCTTCTATGGCTACACCTTC
-,TRBJ2-4,TRBV2,TRBD2,CASSEARLAGGRGNIQYF,TGTGCCAGCAGTGAAGCCCGGCTAGCGGGGGGGCGAGGAAACATTCAGTACTTC
once,TRBJ1-1,TRBV5-1,-,CASSLGPVNTEAFF,TGCGCCAGCAGCTTGGGCCCAGTTAACACTGAAGCTTTCTTT
-,TRBJ2-6,TRBV4-1,-,CASSRYLGPASSGANVLTF,TGCGCCAGCAGCCGGTATCTGGGGCCAGCAAGCTCTGGGGCCAACGTCCTGACTTTC
-,TRBJ1-2,TRBV27,-,CASSRAGGYGYTF,TGTGCCAGCTCGCGGGCGGGAGGCTATGGCTACACCTTC
once,TRBJ2-1,TRBV7-8,TRBD2,CASSPLSQIGSGIYNEQFF,TGTGCCAGCAGCCCATTAAGCCAAATCGGTAGCGGGATCTACAATGAGCAGTTCTTC
-,TRBJ1-3,TRBV6-2/TRBV6-3,TRBD1,CASSPPQGEISGNTIYF,TGTGCCAGCAGCCCTCCCCAGGGGGAAATCTCTGGAAACACCATATATTTT